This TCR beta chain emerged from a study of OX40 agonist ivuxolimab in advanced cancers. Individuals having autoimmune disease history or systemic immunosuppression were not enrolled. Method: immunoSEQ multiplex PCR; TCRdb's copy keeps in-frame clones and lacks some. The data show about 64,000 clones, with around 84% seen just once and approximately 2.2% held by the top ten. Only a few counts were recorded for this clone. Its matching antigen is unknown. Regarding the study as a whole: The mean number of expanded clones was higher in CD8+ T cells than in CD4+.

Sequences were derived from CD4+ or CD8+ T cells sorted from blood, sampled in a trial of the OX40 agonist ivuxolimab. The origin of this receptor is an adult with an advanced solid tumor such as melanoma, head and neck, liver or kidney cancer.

CDR3 nucleotide sequence: TGTGCCAGCAGTGCGAGAGACACCAATCAGCCCCAGCATTTT. As protein: CASSARDTNQPQHF. The gene calls are TRBV2 and TRBJ1-5; D is unresolved. The CDR3 has 14 residues. CDR1 and CDR2 (germline): SNHLY, FYNNEI. V was clipped by 4 bases and J by 3 bases, with 10 bases between them.